Listed below are T cell receptor beta chains from one sample, sequenced in a study of blood T cell repertoires in COVID-19. The assay was immunoSEQ multiplex PCR, and TCRdb's table has in-frame clones only and misses some. The sample comprises a few hundred thousand clones, less than 90% of which are singletons, and 2.5% to 3.5% rests with the top ten. What was sequenced was PBMCs or T cells enriched from blood (not recorded which). These receptors were obtained from a woman aged 30 to 39 who had recovered from COVID-19. Each CDR3 is given with its conserved first and last residue. The D gene is left open where the match is weak. Rows may omit the clone size; those that give it use once, few, many or a size class.

clone_size: -
j_call: TRBJ1-5
d_call: TRBD1
v_call: TRBV9
cdr3_nt: TGTGCCAGCAGCCTCTCCGGGACAGGAAATCAGCCCCAGCATTTT
cdr3_aa: CASSLSGTGNQPQHF

clone_size: -
j_call: TRBJ1-2
d_call: TRBD1
v_call: TRBV3-1/TRBV3-2
cdr3_nt: TGTGCCAGCAGCCTTTTTCGACAGGGGTTTAACTATGGCTACACCTTC
cdr3_aa: CASSLFRQGFNYGYTF

clone_size: -
j_call: TRBJ1-6
d_call: -
v_call: TRBV27
cdr3_nt: TGTGCCAGCAGCACCGGACTGGGGAATTCACCCCTCCACTTT
cdr3_aa: CASSTGLGNSPLHF

clone_size: -
j_call: TRBJ2-1
d_call: TRBD2
v_call: TRBV5-1
cdr3_nt: TGCGCCAGCAGCTTGGGGTTGGGTAGCGGGGGTGACAATGAGCAGTTCTTC
cdr3_aa: CASSLGLGSGGDNEQFF

clone_size: -
j_call: TRBJ2-3
d_call: -
v_call: TRBV5-1
cdr3_nt: TGCGCCAGCAGCTTGGATCGGGTTGGAGATACGCAGTATTTT
cdr3_aa: CASSLDRVGDTQYF

clone_size: once
j_call: TRBJ1-2
d_call: -
v_call: TRBV7-8
cdr3_nt: TGTGCCAGCAGTACCGGGACAAACTATGGCTACACCTTC
cdr3_aa: CASSTGTNYGYTF

clone_size: -
j_call: TRBJ1-2
d_call: -
v_call: TRBV5-1
cdr3_nt: TGCGCCAGCAGCTTTGGGGGCCTGGACGGCTACACCTTC
cdr3_aa: CASSFGGLDGYTF

clone_size: -
j_call: TRBJ2-7
d_call: TRBD2
v_call: TRBV27
cdr3_nt: TGTGCCAGCAGTCCTGGACTAGCGGGAGTCCTCGAGCAGTACTTC
cdr3_aa: CASSPGLAGVLEQYF

clone_size: -
j_call: TRBJ2-2
d_call: TRBD1
v_call: TRBV2
cdr3_nt: TGTGCCAGCACCATGGGACAGGGATACACCGGGGAGCTGTTTTTT
cdr3_aa: CASTMGQGYTGELFF

clone_size: -
j_call: TRBJ1-2
d_call: TRBD1
v_call: TRBV27
cdr3_nt: TGTGCCAGCAGTCCCGACCGGACAGGGTTTTCCTATGGCTACACCTTC
cdr3_aa: CASSPDRTGFSYGYTF

clone_size: once
j_call: TRBJ2-5
d_call: TRBD2
v_call: TRBV4-1
cdr3_nt: TGCGCCAGCAGCCAAGAAATTCCGGGGGGGCAAGAGACCCAGTACTTC
cdr3_aa: CASSQEIPGGQETQYF

clone_size: -
j_call: TRBJ2-7
d_call: TRBD2
v_call: TRBV28
cdr3_nt: TGTGCCAGCAGTTTACTGGCGGGAGGGCCGAGGGAGCAGTACTTC
cdr3_aa: CASSLLAGGPREQYF

clone_size: once
j_call: TRBJ2-1
d_call: -
v_call: TRBV7-9
cdr3_nt: TGTGCCAGCAGCCAAGGGGGTGAGCAGTTCTTC
cdr3_aa: CASSQGGEQFF

clone_size: -
j_call: TRBJ2-2
d_call: TRBD1
v_call: TRBV5-1
cdr3_nt: TGCGCCAGCAGCTTGGGGACAGGATGGACCGGGGAGCTGTTTTTT
cdr3_aa: CASSLGTGWTGELFF

clone_size: -
j_call: TRBJ2-3
d_call: TRBD2
v_call: TRBV5-4
cdr3_nt: TGTGCCAGCAGCCCCACCTCGGGGGGTAGCACAGATACGCAGTATTTT
cdr3_aa: CASSPTSGGSTDTQYF